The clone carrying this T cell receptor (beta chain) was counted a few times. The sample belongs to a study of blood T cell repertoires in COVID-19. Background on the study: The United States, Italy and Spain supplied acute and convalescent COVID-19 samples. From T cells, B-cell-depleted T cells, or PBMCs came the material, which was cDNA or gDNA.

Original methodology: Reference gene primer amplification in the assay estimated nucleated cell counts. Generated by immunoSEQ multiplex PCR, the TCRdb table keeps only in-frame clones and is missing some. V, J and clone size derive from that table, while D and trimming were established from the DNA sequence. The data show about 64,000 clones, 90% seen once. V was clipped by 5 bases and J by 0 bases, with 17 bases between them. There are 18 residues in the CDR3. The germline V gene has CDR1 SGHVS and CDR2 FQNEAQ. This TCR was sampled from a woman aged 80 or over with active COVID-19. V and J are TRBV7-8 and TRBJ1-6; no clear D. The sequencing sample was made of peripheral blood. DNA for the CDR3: TGTGCCAGCAGCCGTGGGGAGCGGGGAAGCTCCTATAATTCACCCCTCCACTTT. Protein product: CASSRGERGSSYNSPLHF. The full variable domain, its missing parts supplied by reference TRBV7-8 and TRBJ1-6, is GAGVSQSPRYKVAKRGQDVALRCDPISGHVSLFWYQQALGQGPEFLTYFQNEAQLDKSGLPSDRFFAERPEGSVSTLKIQRTQQEDSAVYLCASSRGERGSSYNSPLHFGNGTRLTVT.